This note documents a single T cell receptor beta chain sequence. CDR3 length: 15 residues. Germline lookup yields CDR1 SGHVS and CDR2 FQNEAQ. V was pared by 0 bases and J by 2 bases, with 3 bases of the junction left unmatched. This entry belongs to a study of blood T cell repertoires in COVID-19. The data were produced by immunoSEQ multiplex PCR, yet TCRdb's version contains in-frame clones alone and is incomplete. The sample includes under 150,000 clones, 80% to 85% of them seen just once. The sequence was collected from a woman between 55 and 75 years old with acute or convalescent COVID-19. V gene TRBV7-8 combines with J gene TRBJ2-7; 8 positions match TRBD1. Sequencing used peripheral blood. DNA of the CDR3: TGTGCCAGCAGCTTAGCATGGACAGGGACCTACGAGCAGTACTTC. Its translation is CASSLAWTGTYEQYF.